Many counts were recorded for the clone carrying this T cell receptor (beta chain). Its antigen is undetermined. The data derive from a study of glioma-infiltrating T cells. TCR alpha and beta CDR3 regions were amplified from RNA using iRepertoire nested multiplex PCR. Input was roughly 85-400 ng of tissue mRNA or PBMC total RNA. TCRdb fed the multiplex PCR reads into MiXCR, producing one record per CDR3 protein. The sample consists of tens of thousands of distinct CDR3 sequences, approximately 42% of them appearing once. The germline gives CDR1 DFQATT, CDR2 SNEGSKA (reference sequence). The junction had 5 bases not matched to a gene; V was cut back by 5 bases and J by 4 bases. This CDR3 has 13 residues. Study-wide results and limits: Tissue and blood shared very few CDR3 sequences. Gliomas, especially low-grade, showed above-expected tissue-blood divergence; non-neoplastic patients showed below.

Sequencing input: glioma tissue, nonneoplastic brain tissue, or PBMCs (not recorded which). The rearrangement uses TRBV20-1 and TRBJ2-3; 8 bases line up with TRBD1. This clonotype was obtained from a human donor with low-grade glioma or glioblastoma, undergoing nonglioma brain surgery, or in good health (not recorded which). The CDR3 coding sequence is TGCAGTGCTCAAACAGGGGGTTCAGATACGCAGTATTTT. Its translation: CSAQTGGSDTQYF.